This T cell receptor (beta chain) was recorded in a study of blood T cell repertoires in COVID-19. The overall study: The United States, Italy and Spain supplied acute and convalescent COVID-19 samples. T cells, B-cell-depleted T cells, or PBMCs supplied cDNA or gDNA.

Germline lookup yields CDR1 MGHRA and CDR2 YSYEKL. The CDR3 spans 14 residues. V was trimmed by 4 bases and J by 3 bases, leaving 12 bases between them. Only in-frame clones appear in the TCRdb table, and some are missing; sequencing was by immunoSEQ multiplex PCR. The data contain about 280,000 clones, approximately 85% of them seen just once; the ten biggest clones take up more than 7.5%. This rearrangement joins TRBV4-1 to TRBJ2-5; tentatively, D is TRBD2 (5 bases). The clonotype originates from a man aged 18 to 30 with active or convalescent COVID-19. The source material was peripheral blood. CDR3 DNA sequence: TGCGCCAGCAGCCCCCCCAGCGGAAAAGAGACCCAGTACTTC. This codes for CASSPPSGKETQYF.